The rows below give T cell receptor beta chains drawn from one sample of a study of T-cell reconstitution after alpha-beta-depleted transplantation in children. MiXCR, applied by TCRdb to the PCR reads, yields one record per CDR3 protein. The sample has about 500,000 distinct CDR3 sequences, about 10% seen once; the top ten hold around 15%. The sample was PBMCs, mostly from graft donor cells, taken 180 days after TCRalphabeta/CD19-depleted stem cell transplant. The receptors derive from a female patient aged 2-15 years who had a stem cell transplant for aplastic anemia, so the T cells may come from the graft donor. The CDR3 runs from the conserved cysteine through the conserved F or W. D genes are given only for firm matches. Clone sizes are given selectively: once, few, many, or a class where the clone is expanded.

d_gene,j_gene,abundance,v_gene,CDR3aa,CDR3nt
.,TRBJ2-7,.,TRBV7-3,CASSLNVGYEQYF,TGTGCCAGCAGCCTCAACGTAGGATACGAGCAGTACTTC
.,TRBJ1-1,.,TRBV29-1,CSGRRRQTGMNTEAFF,TGCAGCGGACGGAGGAGACAGACAGGCATGAACACTGAAGCTTTCTTT
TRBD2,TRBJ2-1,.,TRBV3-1,CASSHEGLAGNNEQFF,TGTGCCAGCAGCCACGAGGGACTAGCGGGGAACAATGAGCAGTTCTTC
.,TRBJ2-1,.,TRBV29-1,CSVYEGINEQFF,TGCAGCGTTTACGAGGGGATCAATGAGCAGTTCTTC
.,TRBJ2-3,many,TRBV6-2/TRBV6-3,CASSYSKASATDTQYF,TGTGCCAGCAGTTACTCGAAGGCTAGCGCCACAGATACGCAGTATTTT
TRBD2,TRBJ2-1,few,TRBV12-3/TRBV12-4,CASSWGGETNNEQFF,TGTGCCAGCAGTTGGGGGGGGGAGACCAACAATGAGCAGTTCTTC
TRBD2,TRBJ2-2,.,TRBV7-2,CASSSRLAATGELFF,TGTGCCAGCAGCTCCAGACTAGCGGCCACCGGGGAGCTGTTTTTT
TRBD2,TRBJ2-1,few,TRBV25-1,CASSHKGKLAENFNEQFF,TGTGCCAGCAGCCACAAGGGGAAACTAGCGGAGAATTTCAATGAGCAGTTCTTC
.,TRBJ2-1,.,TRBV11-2,CASSLESSVGHEQFF,TGTGCCAGCAGCTTAGAGTCTTCTGTCGGCCATGAGCAGTTCTTC
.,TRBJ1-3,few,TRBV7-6,CASSLQPLSGNTIYF,TGTGCCAGCAGCTTACAACCCCTCTCTGGAAACACCATATATTTT
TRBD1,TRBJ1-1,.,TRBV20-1,CSASSFSGTGVSTEAFF,TGCAGTGCCTCTAGTTTTTCCGGGACAGGGGTGAGCACTGAAGCTTTCTTT
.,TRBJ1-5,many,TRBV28,CASSLPGYSNQPQHF,TGTGCCAGCAGTTTACCAGGATATAGCAATCAGCCCCAGCATTTT
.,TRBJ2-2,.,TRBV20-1,CSAPRAGQRNTGEPFF,TGCAGTGCCCCAAGGGCGGGACAAAGGAACACCGGGGAGCCGTTTTTT
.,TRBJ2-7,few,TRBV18,CATTGADGGSEQYF,TGTGCCACCACGGGGGCGGACGGGGGGAGCGAGCAGTACTTC
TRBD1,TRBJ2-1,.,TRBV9,CASNDDGTGAYNEQFF,TGTGCCAGCAACGATGACGGGACAGGGGCATACAATGAGCAGTTCTTC
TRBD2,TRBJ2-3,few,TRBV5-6,CASSIAGTDTQYF,TGTGCCAGCAGCATAGCGGGAACAGATACGCAGTATTTT
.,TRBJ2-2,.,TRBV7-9,CASSLEERTGELFF,TGTGCCAGCAGCTTAGAGGAACGGACCGGGGAGCTGTTTTTT
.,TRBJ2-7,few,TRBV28,CASSLKLYEQYF,TGTGCCAGCAGTTTAAAGCTGTACGAGCAGTACTTC
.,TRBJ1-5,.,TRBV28,CASSSPPNQPQHF,TGTGCCAGCAGCAGTCCCCCGAATCAGCCCCAGCATTTT
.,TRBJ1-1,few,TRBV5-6,CASSPAQGWDTEAFF,TGTGCCAGCAGCCCCGCACAGGGATGGGACACTGAAGCTTTCTTT
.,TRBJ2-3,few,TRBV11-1,CASSTRPTAGLWSTDTQYF,TGTGCCAGCAGCACCCGACCAACAGCAGGGTTGTGGAGCACAGATACGCAGTATTTT
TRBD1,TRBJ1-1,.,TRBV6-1,CASHHPSGGTEAFF,TGTGCCAGCCATCATCCCTCAGGGGGCACTGAAGCTTTCTTT
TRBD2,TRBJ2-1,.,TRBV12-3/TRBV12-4,CATALAGDLPFGSYNEQFF,TGTGCCACCGCATTGGCGGGAGACCTTCCGTTCGGCTCCTACAATGAGCAGTTCTTC
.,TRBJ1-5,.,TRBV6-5,CASSYGQPGQPQHF,TGTGCCAGCAGTTACGGGCAGCCTGGGCAGCCCCAGCATTTT
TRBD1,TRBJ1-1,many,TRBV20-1,CSPVQGLAEAFF,TGCAGTCCCGTACAGGGGTTGGCTGAAGCTTTCTTT
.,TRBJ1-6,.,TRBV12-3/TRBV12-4,CASSPRGVDSPLHF,TGTGCCAGCAGTCCCAGGGGAGTTGATTCACCCCTCCACTTT
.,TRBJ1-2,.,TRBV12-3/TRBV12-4,CASSLRLDYGYTF,TGTGCCAGCAGTTTGCGTCTCGACTATGGCTACACCTTC
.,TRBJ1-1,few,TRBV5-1,CASSLEWQTMNTEAFF,TGCGCCAGCAGCTTGGAATGGCAGACGATGAACACTGAAGCTTTCTTT
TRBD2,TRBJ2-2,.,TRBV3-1,CASSQVWEGHFGELFF,TGTGCCAGCAGCCAAGTGTGGGAGGGCCATTTCGGGGAGCTGTTTTTT
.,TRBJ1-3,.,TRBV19,CASEQGYGNTIYF,TGTGCCAGCGAACAGGGTTATGGAAACACCATATATTTT
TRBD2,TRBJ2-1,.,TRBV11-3,CASSFRGIAGGQGNEQFF,TGTGCCAGCAGCTTCCGAGGAATAGCGGGAGGGCAGGGGAATGAGCAATTCTTC
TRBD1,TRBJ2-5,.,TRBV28,CASVRTGGLETQYF,TGTGCCAGCGTTAGGACAGGGGGCCTCGAGACCCAGTACTTC
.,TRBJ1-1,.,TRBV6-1,CASGETWNRRDTEAFF,TGTGCCAGCGGTGAAACCTGGAACCGACGCGACACTGAAGCTTTCTTT
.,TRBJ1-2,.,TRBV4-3,CASSQVWGREGDGYTF,TGCGCCAGCAGCCAAGTCTGGGGTAGAGAGGGAGATGGCTACACCTTC
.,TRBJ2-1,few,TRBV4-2,CASSQDPRTQSSYNEQFF,TGTGCCAGCAGCCAAGATCCCCGGACCCAAAGCTCCTACAATGAGCAGTTCTTC
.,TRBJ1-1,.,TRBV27,CASSLIHQNTEAFF,TGTGCCAGCAGTTTGATACACCAGAACACTGAAGCTTTCTTT
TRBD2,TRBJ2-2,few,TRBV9,CASSVDPKPHPGLAGNTGELFF,TGTGCCAGCAGCGTAGACCCCAAGCCCCACCCTGGACTAGCGGGGAACACCGGGGAGCTGTTTTTT
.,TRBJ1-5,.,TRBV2,CASRETWVGGNQPQHF,TGTGCCAGCAGAGAAACCTGGGTCGGGGGCAATCAGCCCCAGCATTTT
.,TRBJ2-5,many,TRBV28,CASSLWRGLLQETQYF,TGTGCCAGCAGTTTATGGAGAGGGCTTTTACAGGAGACCCAGTACTTC
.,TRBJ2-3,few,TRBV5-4,CASSLEFGRFPDTQYF,TGTGCCAGCAGCTTGGAGTTTGGGAGGTTCCCAGATACGCAGTATTTT
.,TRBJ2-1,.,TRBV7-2,CASSLVLRGQYNEQFF,TGTGCCAGCAGCTTAGTTCTTAGGGGCCAATACAATGAGCAGTTCTTC
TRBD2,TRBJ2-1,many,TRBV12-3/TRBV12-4,CASSGPSGARIMGQFF,TGTGCCAGCAGTGGACCTAGCGGGGCGCGGATCATGGGGCAGTTCTTC
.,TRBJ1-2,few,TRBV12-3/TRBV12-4,CASRGQGLYGYTF,TGTGCCAGCAGGGGTCAGGGGTTGTATGGCTACACCTTC
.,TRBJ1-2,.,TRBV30,CAWDTGSGGYTF,TGTGCCTGGGACACAGGGTCAGGTGGCTACACCTTC
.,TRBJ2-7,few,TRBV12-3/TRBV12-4,CASSYGGLFSYEQYF,TGTGCCAGCAGCTATGGGGGGCTTTTCTCCTACGAGCAGTACTTC
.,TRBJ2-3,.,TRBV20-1,CSARRPPESSVVDTQYF,TGCAGTGCCCGCCGCCCGCCTGAATCATCCGTGGTAGATACGCAGTATTTT
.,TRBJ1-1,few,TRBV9,CASSVVGGPASEAFF,TGTGCCAGCAGCGTAGTCGGGGGGCCGGCATCTGAAGCTTTCTTT
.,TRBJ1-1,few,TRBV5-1,CASSLEGGIPTEAFF,TGCGCCAGCAGCTTGGAGGGGGGCATACCCACTGAAGCTTTCTTT
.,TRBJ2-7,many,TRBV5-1,CASSLSGVDNEQYF,TGCGCCAGCAGCTTGTCGGGCGTAGATAACGAGCAGTACTTC
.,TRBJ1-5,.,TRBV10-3,CAISESEGLGNQPQHF,TGTGCCATCAGTGAGTCGGAGGGCCTCGGGAATCAGCCCCAGCATTTT
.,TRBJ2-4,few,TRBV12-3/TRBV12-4,CASSLIGLAGNIQYF,TGTGCCAGCAGTTTAATAGGGCTTGCGGGAAACATTCAGTACTTC